This T cell receptor beta chain was profiled in a study of T cell repertoires in cytomegalovirus infection. As for the study in general: Matching HLA type, along with CMV infection, was indicated by public TCR beta signatures. Study-wide results and caveats: Dominating the ex vivo response were TCR beta clonotypes that were CMV-specific and HLA-C-restricted. CMV carriers with the relevant HLA were identified by cumulative public TCR beta family frequency.

Trimming pared 5 bases from V and 5 bases from J, leaving 10 bases between. The CDR3 covers 12 residues. MiXCR, run by TCRdb on the reads, gives a single entry per CDR3 protein. This sample carries some 680,000 distinct CDR3 sequences, 35% of them seen once, and the ten largest clones take more than 2.5%. The table lists this clonotype with a few counts. The antigen is unknown. This receptor was taken from a human donor in good health (CMV status not recorded). Some clones in this sample may be carry-over from other donors' samples. Sequenced material: PBMCs. The chain has TRBV12-3 or TRBV12-4 and TRBJ2-7; D is perhaps TRBD1 or TRBD2 (5 bases each). CDR3 nucleotide sequence: TGTGCCAGCAGTCCAAGGGACGACGAGCAGTACTTC. Amino acid sequence: CASSPRDDEQYF.